This T cell receptor (beta chain) was sequenced during a study of T-cell memory formation after mild COVID-19 (dated by TCRdb to 2020 to 2023). Broadly, across the study: TCR sequence clusters from the two donors were found to be largely donor specific. Longitudinal TCRalpha and TCRbeta repertoire sequencing tracked T-cell clones expanding and contracting after mild COVID-19 in two donors. The cohort was made up of two young adult volunteers, one female and one male, who were previously healthy. Study-wide conclusions, independent of this receptor: Some responding clones were found in pre-infection memory, which suggests that pre-existing cross-reactive memory T cells took part in the SARS-CoV-2 response. Clones that contracted from day 15 to 85 showed balanced CD4/CD8 phenotypes, whereas a second wave of clones that expanded from day 15 to 37 leaned towards CD4+. Contracting CD4+ clones appeared mostly in the CM and EM memory subsets, whereas CD8+ clones were enriched in EMRA. The second-wave clones that peaked on day 37 were not confirmed to be SARS-CoV-2 specific. The study covered only a couple of mild cases, and larger cohorts including severe cases with pre-infection samples were considered necessary.

Sequenced using an Illumina NovaSeq 6000. TCRalpha and TCRbeta cDNA libraries were constructed by 5'RACE with constant-segment primers, with sample barcodes and unique molecular identifiers being introduced. RNA was extracted from every sample with Trizol reagent. Library amplification was performed in two PCR steps, and a second sample barcode and Illumina TruSeq adapters were introduced in the second step. Sequencing of the libraries was done on an Illumina NovaSeq, producing 2 x 150 bp paired-end reads. The paper's data handling went like this. Demultiplexing of reads and collapsing into UMI-guided consensus sequences were performed with migec v1.2.7. With mixcr v2.1.11, UMI consensuses were aligned to TRA and TRB V and J templates and assembled into clonotypes. A clonotype was counted as expanded or contracted only when both edgeR and NoisET called the clonotype significant, with the noise models trained on biological replicates. edgeR calls used a false discovery rate-adjusted p below 0.01 and a log2 fold-change threshold of 1. As an exploratory analysis of dynamics, PCA with hierarchical clustering was applied to max-normalized trajectories of the 1000 most abundant clonotypes. Separately sequenced CD4+ and CD8+ repertoires were used to assign the CD4 or CD8 phenotype of responding clones. TCRdb trimmed public reads at Q25 via fastp, called clones via MiXCR and kept in-frame beta chains. Rows with one shared CDR3 protein collapse into an entry with the most common genes and DNA. The V and J calls were not made by the authors but by TCRdb's processing. In all, the sample holds 350,000 to 450,000 distinct CDR3 sequences, and under 30% of those were seen once. Of the sample, approximately 12% falls within the top ten clones.

Ficoll-Paque density gradient centrifugation was used to isolate PBMCs. On this clonotype itself: Its antigen is not yet known. No quality values exist for individual bases; no much larger clone is one base distant.

Reading from cysteine to phenylalanine, the CDR3 counts 18 amino acids. The read is trimmed to its CDR3 DNA, 54 bases read in frame from base 1. V ends up 5 bases short and J 3 bases short, with an unmatched junction base count of 14. The germline V gene (reference sequence) yields SEHNR for CDR1 and FQNEAQ for CDR2. Input material: PBMCs or a T cell subset sorted from them (not recorded which). This chain is built from TRBV7-9 and TRBJ2-1; the central 9 bases match TRBD1. The sequence was obtained from an adult woman who had mild COVID-19 (a few samples of this study predate the infection). The sample titles of this study are shuffled in the database, so cell type and time point are left out; the donor was told from shared clones. The CDR3 in this case is CASSRPGQGKIGYNEQFF. The nucleotide sequence reads TGTGCCAGCAGCCGGCCGGGACAGGGAAAGATAGGCTACAATGAGCAGTTCTTC.